This T cell receptor beta chain was observed in a study of blood T cell repertoires in COVID-19. Background on the study: From T cells, B-cell-depleted T cells, or PBMCs came the material, which was cDNA or gDNA.

Trimming removed 2 bases from V and 13 bases from J; junction bases left unmatched: 15. CDR1 is LNHNV and CDR2 is YYDKDF in the germline V gene (reference sequence). This CDR3 is 16 amino acids long. In the original processing: It was from reference gene primer amplification that nucleated cell counts were estimated. TCRdb's copy holds only in-frame clones and misses some; the assay was immunoSEQ multiplex PCR. That table furnishes V, J and clone size, whereas the DNA furnished D and trimming. Among under 50,000 clones listed, over 85% were seen once. The origin of this receptor is a man between 65 and 85 years old with active COVID-19. The sequenced sample consisted of peripheral blood. The V call is TRBV15, the J call TRBJ2-4; 9 bases are shared with TRBD2. The CDR3, as DNA: TGTGCCACCAGCAGACCTTCTAGGGGTAGCGGGAGTCTCCAGTACTTC. The encoded protein is CATSRPSRGSGSLQYF.